These 5 T cell receptor beta chains originate from one sample sequenced in a study of CD8 T cells in Susac syndrome (dated by TCRdb to about 2019). Library creation used the immunoSEQ multiplex PCR assay. RNA was extracted using the RNeasy kit, and roughly 0.45 to 1 microgram was reverse transcribed with random hexamers. TCRdb reanalyzed the raw reads on its own, using fastp at Q25 for trimming and MiXCR for clone calling, and kept in-frame beta chains. Identical CDR3 proteins give one entry, which carries the most common genes and DNA. Within this sample are more than 95,000 distinct CDR3 sequences, with just under 95% of them counted one time only. Around 0.2% of the sample is in the top ten clones. Sequencing used CD8+ T cells from PBMCs. The receptor source for this set is a human donor with Susac syndrome.

This sequence joins TRBV14 and TRBJ2-3, with D hard to call. CDR1 SGHDN and CDR2 FVKESK come from the germline V gene. V dropped 0 bases and J dropped 0 bases, with 4 bases sitting between them. The CDR3 extends over 14 amino acids. CDR3 sequence: CASSQDASTDTQYF. DNA of the CDR3: TGTGCCAGCAGCCAAGATGCTAGCACAGATACGCAGTATTTT. The full variable domain, completed using reference TRBV14 and TRBJ2-3, is EAGVTQFPSHSVIEKGQTVTLRCDPISGHDNLYWYRRVMGKEIKFLLHFVKESKQDESGMPNNRFLAERTGGTYSTLKVQPAELEDSGVYFCASSQDASTDTQYFGPGTRLTVL.

V usage is TRBV6-5 and J usage is TRBJ2-7; no definite D call. CDR1 is MNHEY and CDR2 is SVGAGI in the germline V gene. Trimming stripped 6 bases from V and 7 bases from J, with 16 bases between. This CDR3 is built from 13 residues. The CDR3 region is CASRPWGSQEQYF. The CDR3 region has the DNA TGTGCCAGCAGACCTTGGGGTAGCCAGGAGCAGTACTTC.

The chain links TRBV5-1 to TRBJ2-5, with D perhaps matching TRBD2 (5 bases). The CDR3 is 13 amino acids. CDR1 is SGHRS, CDR2 YFSETQ, per germline. The germline V and J ends were trimmed by 4 bases and 5 bases, with 12 bases remaining between them. CDR3 in amino acids: CASSRIGGETQYF. The CDR3 coding sequence is TGCGCCAGCAGCCGGATCGGCGGGGAGACCCAGTACTTC.

This rearrangement joins TRBV9 to TRBJ2-5; D may match TRBD1 or TRBD2 (5 bases each). The CDR3 covers 14 residues. V lost 3 bases, J lost 2 bases, and 11 bases lay in between. Per germline, CDR1 SGDLS and CDR2 YYNGEE. The CDR3 spells CASSGADTQETQYF. CDR3 DNA: TGTGCCAGCAGCGGAGCGGACACGCAAGAGACCCAGTACTTC.

The chain is built from TRBV18 and TRBJ1-1; no reliable D call. The V and J ends lost 2 bases and 3 bases respectively, with 19 bases between them. The CDR3 has 17 amino acids. Germline CDR1 reads KGHSH; CDR2 reads LQKENI. This CDR3 is CASSPGETPLGDTEAFF. Here the CDR3 DNA reads TGTGCCAGCTCACCAGGAGAGACCCCCCTTGGGGACACTGAAGCTTTCTTT.